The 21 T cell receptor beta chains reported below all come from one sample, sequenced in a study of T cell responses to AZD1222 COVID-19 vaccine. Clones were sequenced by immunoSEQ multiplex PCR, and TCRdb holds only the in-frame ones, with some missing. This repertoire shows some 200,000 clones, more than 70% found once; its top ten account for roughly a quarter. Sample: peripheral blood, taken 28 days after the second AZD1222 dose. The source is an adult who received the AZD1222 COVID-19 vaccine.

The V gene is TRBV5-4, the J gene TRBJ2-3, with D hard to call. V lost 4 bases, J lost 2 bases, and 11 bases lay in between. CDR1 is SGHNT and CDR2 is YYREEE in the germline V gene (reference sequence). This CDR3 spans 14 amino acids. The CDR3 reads CASSTKRDTDTQYF. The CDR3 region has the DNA TGTGCCAGCAGCACTAAAAGAGACACAGATACGCAGTATTTT.

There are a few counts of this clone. In DNA form, the CDR3 reads TGTGCCAGCAGAACCGACAGCTACAATGAGCAGTTCTTC. Its translation is CASRTDSYNEQFF. The chain joins TRBV5-4 to TRBJ2-1; D might be TRBD1 (5 bases). CDR1 and CDR2 from the germline V gene are SGHNT and YYREEE (reference sequence). The CDR3 length is 13 residues. V dropped 5 bases and J dropped 3 bases, with 9 bases sitting between them.

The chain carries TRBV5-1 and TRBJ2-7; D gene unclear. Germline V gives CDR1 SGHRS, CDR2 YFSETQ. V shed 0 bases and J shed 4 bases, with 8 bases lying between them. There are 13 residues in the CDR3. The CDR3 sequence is CASSLVSTYEQYF. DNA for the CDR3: TGCGCCAGCAGCTTGGTGTCTACTTACGAGCAGTACTTC.

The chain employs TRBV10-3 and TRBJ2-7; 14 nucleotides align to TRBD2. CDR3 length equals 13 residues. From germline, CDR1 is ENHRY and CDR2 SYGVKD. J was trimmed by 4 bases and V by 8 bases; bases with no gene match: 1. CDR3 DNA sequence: TGTGCCATCGGGACTAGCGGGAGTTACGAGCAGTACTTC. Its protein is CAIGTSGSYEQYF.

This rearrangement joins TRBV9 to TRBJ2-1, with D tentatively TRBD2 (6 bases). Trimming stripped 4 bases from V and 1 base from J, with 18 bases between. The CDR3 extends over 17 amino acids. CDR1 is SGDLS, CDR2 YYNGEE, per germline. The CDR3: CASSPRDSRGSYNEQFF. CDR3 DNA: TGTGCCAGCAGCCCCCGGGACTCCCGGGGATCCTACAATGAGCAGTTCTTC.

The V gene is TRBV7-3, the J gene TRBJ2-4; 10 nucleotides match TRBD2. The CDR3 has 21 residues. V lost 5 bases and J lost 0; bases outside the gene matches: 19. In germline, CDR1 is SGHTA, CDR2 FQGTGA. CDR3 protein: CASSPRHQREGGQQAKNIQYF. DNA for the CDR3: TGTGCCAGCAGCCCCCGGCATCAGCGGGAGGGTGGTCAACAAGCCAAAAACATTCAGTACTTC.

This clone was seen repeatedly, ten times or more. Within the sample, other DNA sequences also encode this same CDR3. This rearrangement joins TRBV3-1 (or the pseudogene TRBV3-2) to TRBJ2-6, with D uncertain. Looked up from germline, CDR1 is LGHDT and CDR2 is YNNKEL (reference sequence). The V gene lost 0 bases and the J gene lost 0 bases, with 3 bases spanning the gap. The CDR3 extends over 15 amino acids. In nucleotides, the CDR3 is TGTGCCAGCAGCCAAGACAGCTCTGGGGCCAACGTCCTGACTTTC. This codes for CASSQDSSGANVLTF.

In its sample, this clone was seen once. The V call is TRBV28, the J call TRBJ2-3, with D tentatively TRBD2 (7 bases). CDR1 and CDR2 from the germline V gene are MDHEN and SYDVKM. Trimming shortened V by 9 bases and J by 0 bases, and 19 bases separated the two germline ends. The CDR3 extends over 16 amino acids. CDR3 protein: CASSLGGRASTDTQYF. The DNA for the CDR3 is TGTGCCAGTTCCCTAGGGGGGAGGGCCAGCACAGATACGCAGTATTTT.

The CDR3 DNA reads as TGCGCCAGCAGCTCCTATTCGGGCAGCACAGATACGCAGTATTTT. This translates into CASSSYSGSTDTQYF. V and J are TRBV5-1 and TRBJ2-3; D remains unclear. This CDR3 spans 15 amino acids. Germline loops: CDR1 SGHRS, CDR2 YFSETQ. With 3 bases removed from V and 0 bases from J, the gap between germline ends came to 11 bases.

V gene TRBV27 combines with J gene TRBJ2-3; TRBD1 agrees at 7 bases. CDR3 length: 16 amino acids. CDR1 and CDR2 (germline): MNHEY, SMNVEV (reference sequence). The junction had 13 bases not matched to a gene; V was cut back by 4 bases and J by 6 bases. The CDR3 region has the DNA TGTGCCAGCAGTTCTCCACCGGGGACACAGGGGGATACGCAGTATTTT. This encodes CASSSPPGTQGDTQYF.

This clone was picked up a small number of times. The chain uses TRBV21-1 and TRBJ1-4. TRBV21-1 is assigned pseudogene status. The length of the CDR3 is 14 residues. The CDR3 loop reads CASSRGGRNEKLFF. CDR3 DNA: TGTGCCAGCAGCAGGGGGGGCAGGAATGAAAAACTGTTTTTT.

The CDR3 sequence: CASSEGGESTQYF. The CDR3 DNA reads TGTGCCAGCAGTGAAGGGGGTGAGAGTACGCAGTATTTT. V gene TRBV2 combines with J gene TRBJ2-3; no clear D gene. V dropped 1 base and J dropped 8 bases, with 10 bases sitting between them. The CDR3 consists of 13 residues. Germline lookup yields CDR1 SNHLY and CDR2 FYNNEI. Filled out from reference TRBV2 and TRBJ2-3, the complete variable domain reads EPEVTQTPSHQVTQMGQEVILRCVPISNHLYFYWYRQILGQKVEFLVSFYNNEISEKSEIFDDQFSVERPDGSNFTLKIRSTKLEDSAMYFCASSEGGESTQYFGPGTRLTVL.

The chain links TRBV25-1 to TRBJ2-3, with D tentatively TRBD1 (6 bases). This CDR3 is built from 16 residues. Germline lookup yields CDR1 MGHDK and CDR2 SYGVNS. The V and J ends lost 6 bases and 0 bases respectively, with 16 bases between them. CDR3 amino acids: CASRAGQSSSTDTQYF. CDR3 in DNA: TGTGCCAGCAGGGCCGGACAGTCCAGTAGCACAGATACGCAGTATTTT.

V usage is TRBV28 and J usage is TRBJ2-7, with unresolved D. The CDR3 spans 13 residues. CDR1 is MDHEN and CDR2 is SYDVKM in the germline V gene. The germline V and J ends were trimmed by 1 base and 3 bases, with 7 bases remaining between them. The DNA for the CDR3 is TGTGCCAGCAGTTTATTGGGCTACTACGAGCAGTACTTC. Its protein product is CASSLLGYYEQYF.

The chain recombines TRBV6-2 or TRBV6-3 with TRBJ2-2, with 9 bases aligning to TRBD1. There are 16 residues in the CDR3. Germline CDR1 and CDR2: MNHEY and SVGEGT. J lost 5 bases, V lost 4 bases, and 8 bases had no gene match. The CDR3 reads CASSSITGTGTGELFF. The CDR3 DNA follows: TGTGCCAGCAGTTCTATCACCGGGACAGGGACCGGGGAGCTGTTTTTT.

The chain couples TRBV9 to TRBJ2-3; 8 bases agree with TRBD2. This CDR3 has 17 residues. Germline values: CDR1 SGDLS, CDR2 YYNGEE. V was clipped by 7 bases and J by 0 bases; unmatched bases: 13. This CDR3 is CASGRSSGGPSTDTQYF. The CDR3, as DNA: TGTGCCAGCGGGAGATCTTCGGGAGGGCCAAGCACAGATACGCAGTATTTT. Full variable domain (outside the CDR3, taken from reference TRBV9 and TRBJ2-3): DSGVTQTPKHLITATGQRVTLRCSPRSGDLSVYWYQQSLDQGLQFLIQYYNGEERAKGNILERFSAQQFPDLHSELNLSSLELGDSALYFCASGRSSGGPSTDTQYFGPGTRLTVL.

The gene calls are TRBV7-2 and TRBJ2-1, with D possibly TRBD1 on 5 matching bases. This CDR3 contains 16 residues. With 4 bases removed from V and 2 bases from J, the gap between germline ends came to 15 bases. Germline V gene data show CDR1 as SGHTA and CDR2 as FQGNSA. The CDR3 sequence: CASSSPQGAPYNEQFF. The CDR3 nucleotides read TGTGCCAGCAGCTCGCCACAAGGGGCTCCCTACAATGAGCAGTTCTTC.

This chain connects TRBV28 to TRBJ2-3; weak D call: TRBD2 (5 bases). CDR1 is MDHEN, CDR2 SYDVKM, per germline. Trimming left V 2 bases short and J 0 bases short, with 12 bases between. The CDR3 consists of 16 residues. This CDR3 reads CASSLDWASSTDTQYF. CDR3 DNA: TGTGCCAGCAGTTTAGATTGGGCTAGCAGCACAGATACGCAGTATTTT. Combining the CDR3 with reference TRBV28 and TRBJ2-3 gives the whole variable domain DVKVTQSSRYLVKRTGEKVFLECVQDMDHENMFWYRQDPGLGLRLIYFSYDVKMKEKGDIPEGYSVSREKKERFSLILESASTNQTSMYLCASSLDWASSTDTQYFGPGTRLTVL.

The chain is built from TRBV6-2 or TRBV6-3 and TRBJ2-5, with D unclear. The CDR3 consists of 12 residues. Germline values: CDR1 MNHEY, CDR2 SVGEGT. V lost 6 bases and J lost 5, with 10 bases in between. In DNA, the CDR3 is TGTGCCAGCAGCCCCACCACGGAGACCCAGTACTTC. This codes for CASSPTTETQYF.

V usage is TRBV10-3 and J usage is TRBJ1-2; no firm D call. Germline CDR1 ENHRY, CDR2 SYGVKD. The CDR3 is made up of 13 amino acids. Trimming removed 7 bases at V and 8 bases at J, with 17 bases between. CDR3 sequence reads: CAITPRDLGGYTF. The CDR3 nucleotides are TGTGCCATCACCCCACGGGATTTGGGCGGCTACACCTTC.

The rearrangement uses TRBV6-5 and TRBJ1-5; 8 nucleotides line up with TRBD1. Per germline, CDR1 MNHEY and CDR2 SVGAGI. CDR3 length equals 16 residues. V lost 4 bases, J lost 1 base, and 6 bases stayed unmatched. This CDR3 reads CASSSGQGKSNQPQHF. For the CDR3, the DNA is TGTGCCAGCAGTTCTGGACAGGGTAAAAGCAATCAGCCCCAGCATTTT.